Described below is a single TCR beta chain sequence and its context. The sample comes from a study of control samples from healthy donors and cancer patients. Trimming pared 0 bases from V and 0 bases from J, leaving 6 bases between. CDR3 size: 13 residues. Germline assignment: CDR1 GTSNPN and CDR2 SVGIG (reference sequence). Here immunoSEQ multiplex PCR was the method, and the copy in TCRdb shows in-frame clones only, minus some. Among approximately 100,000 clones listed, around 82% were seen once. Specimen: blood. The source is a man between 60 and 75 years old in good health. V gene TRBV30 combines with J gene TRBJ2-7; no clear D. CDR3 DNA sequence: TGTGCCTGGAGTGTAACAGACTCCTACGAGCAGTACTTC. This sequence encodes CAWSVTDSYEQYF.